These 13 T cell receptor beta chains were all obtained from the same sample, sequenced in a study of blood T cell repertoires in COVID-19. Data came from immunoSEQ multiplex PCR; TCRdb stores just in-frame clones and leaves some out. The sample includes over 55,000 clones, roughly 89% of them seen just once. The specimen was peripheral blood. These TCRs come from a woman at least 80 years old with acute or convalescent COVID-19.

The rearrangement links TRBV28 to TRBJ2-3; TRBD2 is a possible D gene (5 bases). The CDR3 has 11 residues. CDR1 is MDHEN and CDR2 is SYDVKM in the germline V gene. With 8 bases removed from V and 2 bases from J, the gap between germline ends came to 5 bases. The CDR3 sequence: CASLATDTQYF. As DNA, the CDR3 is TGTGCCAGCCTAGCCACAGATACGCAGTATTTT.

V usage is TRBV25-1 and J usage is TRBJ2-2; D gene uncertain. The germline V gene has CDR1 MGHDK and CDR2 SYGVNS. This CDR3 is built from 12 residues. V gave up 4 bases and J gave up 6 bases, with 6 bases separating them. Here the CDR3 DNA reads TGTGCCAGCAGTGGGTACTCCGGGGAGCTGTTTTTT. Its protein product is CASSGYSGELFF.

This rearrangement joins TRBV27 to TRBJ1-6, with D unresolved. CDR1 and CDR2 from the germline V gene are MNHEY and SMNVEV (reference sequence). This CDR3 is 15 amino acids long. Trimming stripped 5 bases from V and 11 bases from J, with 19 bases between. As DNA, the CDR3 is TGTGCCAGCAGTCCGCCGGGCCGGCCCGGGGCACCCCTCCACTTT. It specifies CASSPPGRPGAPLHF.

The chain joins TRBV5-4 to TRBJ1-2, with D uncertain. Germline values: CDR1 SGHNT, CDR2 YYREEE (reference sequence). The length of the CDR3 is 15 residues. Trimming stripped 4 bases from V and 5 bases from J, with 18 bases between. CDR3 nucleotides: TGTGCCAGCAGCCCTGGAGGGCAGGTTCTTTATGGCTACACCTTC. It encodes CASSPGGQVLYGYTF.

Comment on this clone: One end of the junction is discordant with germline, which a read error may explain. The J gene is TRBJ2-1, the V gene TRBV23-1; weak D call: TRBD1 (10 bases). TRBV23-1 qualifies as an ORF whose function is uncertain. This CDR3 has 18 residues. The CDR3 is CASSRTGGGLADYTEQFF. CDR3 sequence (DNA): TGCGCCAGCAGTCGGACAGGGGGGGGACTAGCAGATTACACTGAGCAGTTCTTC.

The J gene is TRBJ1-6, the V gene TRBV5-5; TRBD1 aligns across 7 bases. After removal of 4 bases from V and 8 bases from J, the junction contained 3 bases not matched to a gene. The CDR3 contains 13 residues. Germline CDR1 reads SGHKS; CDR2 reads YYEKEE (reference sequence). CDR3 sequence: CASSPGTDSPLHF. The CDR3, as DNA: TGTGCCAGCAGCCCCGGGACAGATTCACCCCTCCACTTT.

The chain carries TRBV27 and TRBJ1-6; TRBD1 might be the D (5 bases). The CDR3 totals 15 residues. From germline, CDR1 is MNHEY and CDR2 SMNVEV (reference sequence). The V end was cut by 2 bases, the J end by 7 bases, with 12 bases between. CDR3 region: CASSLAGIMNSPLHF. The CDR3 DNA sequence: TGTGCCAGCAGTTTAGCAGGGATTATGAATTCACCCCTCCACTTT.

The rearrangement uses TRBV28 and TRBJ1-6; 7 bases map to TRBD1. The CDR3 extends over 14 amino acids. The V segment lost 11 bases and the J segment 15 bases; nucleotides outside the gene matches: 19. Germline V gene data show CDR1 as MDHEN and CDR2 as SYDVKM. The CDR3 nucleotides are TGTGCCGTGCGAGGGGGGACAGTTTCTTTTCGCCTCCACTTT. The encoded protein is CAVRGGTVSFRLHF.

This chain joins TRBV6-5 and TRBJ1-1; 7 bases are shared with TRBD1. V shed 7 bases and J 0 bases; nucleotides not matched to a gene: 2. The CDR3 is 13 amino acids. The germline gives CDR1 MNHEY, CDR2 SVGAGI. The CDR3 reads CASTGTVNTEAFF. The DNA of the CDR3 is TGTGCCAGCACTGGGACAGTGAACACTGAAGCTTTCTTT.

The CDR3 here is CASSLSSRDRGRRGTGELFF. CDR3 DNA sequence: TGCGCCAGCAGCTTGAGTTCCCGGGACAGGGGGCGACGGGGGACCGGGGAGCTGTTTTTT. The rearrangement uses TRBV5-1 and TRBJ2-2; 12 bases fit TRBD1. This CDR3 is built from 20 residues. The germline gives CDR1 SGHRS, CDR2 YFSETQ. Trimming cost V 1 base and J 5 bases; bases outside gene matches: 15. The whole variable domain, filled in from reference TRBV5-1 and TRBJ2-2, reads KAGVTQTPRYLIKTRGQQVTLSCSPISGHRSVSWYQQTPGQGLQFLFEYFSETQRNKGNFPGRFSGRQFSNSRSEMNVSTLELGDSALYLCASSLSSRDRGRRGTGELFFGEGSRLTVL.

The J gene is TRBJ1-2, the V gene TRBV7-2; D perhaps matches TRBD1 (6 bases). The V gene's germline CDR1 is SGHTA and CDR2 FQGNSA. The length of the CDR3 is 16 residues. Trimming took 1 base from V and 6 from J, leaving 18 bases between them. CDR3: CASSLVGGVRTDGYTF. CDR3 nucleotides: TGTGCCAGCAGCTTAGTAGGGGGGGTCAGGACCGATGGCTACACCTTC.

The rearrangement links TRBV5-1 to TRBJ2-5; no firm D call. CDR1 is SGHRS and CDR2 is YFSETQ in the germline V gene. The V and J ends lost 4 bases and 5 bases respectively, with 12 bases between them. This CDR3 region has 13 residues. CDR3 nucleotides: TGCGCCAGCAGCCCCGACCCCGGGGAGACCCAGTACTTC. Translating it yields CASSPDPGETQYF.

The V and J genes are TRBV2 and TRBJ1-2, with 8 nucleotides matching TRBD1. The CDR3 extends over 14 amino acids. Per germline, CDR1 SNHLY and CDR2 FYNNEI. After removal of 2 bases from V and 6 bases from J, the junction contained 5 bases not matched to a gene. In DNA form, the CDR3 reads TGTGCCAGCAGTGAAATTGCAGGGGGCAATGGCTACACCTTC. This translates into CASSEIAGGNGYTF.